These 24 T cell receptor beta chains were sequenced from one sample in a study of blood T cell repertoires in COVID-19 (TCRdb year 2020). Library prep was done by the immunoSEQ multiplex PCR assay. TCRdb mirrors the immuneACCESS table, restricted to in-frame sequences. Some clones are absent from its copies; in checked studies, under half trace to an unresolved V gene, and the reason for the others is unknown. The sample data list just over 250,000 clones, and around 84% of these were observed just once. Roughly 4% of the sample goes to the ten largest clones. Sequences were obtained from PBMCs or T cells enriched from blood (not recorded which). The receptors come from a young man with acute COVID-19.

This rearrangement joins TRBV29-1 to TRBJ2-1; D unresolved. Trimming pared 3 bases from V and 0 bases from J, leaving 6 bases between. Germline V gene lookup returns CDR1 SQVTM and CDR2 ANQGSEA. The CDR3 length is 13 residues. The CDR3 is CSVDSGSYNEQFF. The CDR3 DNA reads TGCAGCGTTGATTCGGGCTCCTACAATGAGCAGTTCTTC.

The chain recombines TRBV5-5 with TRBJ1-1; TRBD1 aligns across 8 bases. Losses at the gene ends were 4 bases for V and 3 bases for J; bases not matched to a gene: 8. CDR1 SGHKS and CDR2 YYEKEE come from the germline V gene (reference sequence). The CDR3 loop spans 15 amino acids. The CDR3 DNA reads as TGTGCCAGCAGCCCCGCCCGGACAGGGCACACTGAAGCTTTCTTT. Its protein is CASSPARTGHTEAFF. Drawing the rest from reference TRBV5-5 and TRBJ1-1, the complete variable domain is DAGVTQSPTHLIKTRGQQVTLRCSPISGHKSVSWYQQVLGQGPQFIFQYYEKEERGRGNFPDRFSARQFPNYSSELNVNALLLGDSALYLCASSPARTGHTEAFFGQGTRLTVV.

This clone occurred once. The J gene is TRBJ2-7, the V gene TRBV14; 9 bases are a match to TRBD1. The V gene end was trimmed by 5 bases and the J gene end by 6 bases; junction bases not matched to a gene: 2. This CDR3 spans 12 amino acids. Germline V gene lookup returns CDR1 SGHDN and CDR2 FVKESK. For the CDR3, the DNA is TGTGCCAGCAGCTCGGACAGGGGCGAGCAGTACGTC. It codes for CASSSDRGEQYV.

V and J are TRBV2 and TRBJ2-5, with D possibly TRBD2 on 7 matching bases. V was clipped by 0 bases and J by 5 bases, with 13 bases between them. The CDR3 has 15 residues. In germline, CDR1 is SNHLY, CDR2 FYNNEI. CDR3 DNA sequence: TGTGCCAGCAGTGAAGCGGAACGGGGGGCGGAGACCCAGTACTTC. Its translation is CASSEAERGAETQYF.

This clone was found once. The rearrangement uses TRBV28 and TRBJ1-4, with D possibly TRBD1 on 6 matching bases. The CDR3 consists of 14 residues. The V end was cut by 2 bases, the J end by 7 bases, with 11 bases between. Germline CDR1 reads MDHEN; CDR2 reads SYDVKM. The CDR3 coding sequence is TGTGCCAGCAGTTTAATGGCAGGGGCTGAAAAACTGTTTTTT. This translates into CASSLMAGAEKLFF.

V gene TRBV2 combines with J gene TRBJ2-5; D may be TRBD2 (6 bases). The CDR3 consists of 13 residues. Trimming cost V 6 bases and J 2 bases, with 10 bases left between them. CDR1 SNHLY and CDR2 FYNNEI come from the germline V gene. The CDR3 loop is CASRLGGQETQYF. The CDR3 bases are TGTGCCAGCAGGTTGGGAGGACAAGAGACCCAGTACTTC.

This clone has a count of ten or more. The J gene is TRBJ2-5, the V gene TRBV4-3, with TRBD2 identical over 9 bases. The CDR3 is made up of 15 amino acids. Germline V CDR1 and CDR2: LGHNA, YSLEER. The V segment lost 0 bases and the J segment 4 bases; nucleotides outside the gene matches: 3. CDR3 residues: CASSQEREGAETQYF. DNA for the CDR3: TGCGCCAGCAGCCAAGAGCGGGAGGGCGCAGAGACCCAGTACTTC.

V gene TRBV6-1 combines with J gene TRBJ1-3; TRBD1 matches 7 bases. Trimming took 6 bases from V and 5 from J; bases not matched to a gene: 7. Germline CDR1 is MNHNS and CDR2 is SASEGT. There are 14 residues in the CDR3. Written as DNA, the CDR3 is TGTGCCAGCAGCGAACAGGGGCGGCGAAACACCATATATTTT. It is translated as CASSEQGRRNTIYF.

The table lists this clone with a count of one. The V call is TRBV6-5, the J call TRBJ1-3; tentatively, D is TRBD1 (5 bases). Trimming took off 2 bases at V and 4 bases at J, with 9 bases between the two ends. CDR1 and CDR2 from the germline V gene are MNHEY and SVGAGI. This CDR3 comprises 14 residues. The CDR3: CASSYGAEGNTIYF. In nucleotides, the CDR3 is TGTGCCAGCAGTTACGGGGCGGAAGGAAACACCATATATTTT.

This chain uses TRBV3-1 (or the pseudogene TRBV3-2) with TRBJ2-1, with a weak D call TRBD1 (5 bases). From germline, CDR1 is LGHDT and CDR2 YNNKEL (reference sequence). The CDR3 runs 17 residues. V lost 2 bases to trimming and J lost 5 bases, with 19 bases between them. The CDR3: CASSQWTTALLNNEQFF. The CDR3 nucleotides read TGTGCCAGCAGCCAATGGACAACAGCGTTATTGAACAATGAGCAGTTCTTC.

CDR3 in amino acids: CASTPDRVYGYTF. The CDR3 DNA reads as TGTGCCAGCACCCCCGACAGGGTCTATGGCTACACCTTC. The chain uses TRBV5-4 and TRBJ1-2; 7 nucleotides match TRBD1. The trim removed 6 bases at V and 4 bases at J, leaving 6 bases unmatched. The CDR3 is 13 amino acids. Germline lookup yields CDR1 SGHNT and CDR2 YYREEE (reference sequence).

This clone was found a few times. In nucleotides, the CDR3 is TGTGCCAGCAGTGAAGCAACAGGGCTCGTCACTGAAGCTTTCTTT. Translated, it gives CASSEATGLVTEAFF. The rearrangement joins TRBV6-1 to TRBJ1-1, with D perhaps TRBD1 (6 bases). Per the germline V gene, CDR1 is MNHNS and CDR2 is SASEGT. This CDR3 region has 15 residues. V lost 0 bases and J lost 4, with 12 bases in between.

This clone was seen only a few times. This specimen includes other DNA sequences encoding the same CDR3. The chain employs TRBV3-1 (or the pseudogene TRBV3-2) and TRBJ1-1, with D possibly being TRBD1 (5 bases). V shed 4 bases and J shed 1 base, with 13 bases lying between them. The germline gives CDR1 LGHDT, CDR2 YNNKEL (reference sequence). CDR3 length equals 15 residues. CDR3 loop: CASSRRQGQNTEAFF. DNA for the CDR3: TGTGCCAGCAGCCGTCGCCAGGGCCAGAACACTGAAGCTTTCTTT.

This chain's CDR3 is CASSLGTGGGNEQFF. CDR3 in DNA: TGTGCCAGCAGCCTCGGGACAGGGGGGGGTAATGAGCAGTTCTTC. This chain links TRBV6-4 with TRBJ2-1; 11 bases are a match to TRBD1. J lost 7 bases, V lost 6 bases, and 8 bases had no gene match. The CDR3 totals 15 residues. In germline, CDR1 is MRHNA, CDR2 SNTAGT.

The CDR3, as DNA: TGTGCCAGCAGCTTACTCAATCAGCCCCAGCATTTT. Translation gives CASSLLNQPQHF. This chain uses TRBV5-6 with TRBJ1-5; the D is unclear. The V gene's germline CDR1 is SGHDT and CDR2 YYEEEE. V was clipped by 2 bases and J by 3 bases, with 3 bases between them. CDR3 length: 12 amino acids.

V gene TRBV12-3 or TRBV12-4 combines with J gene TRBJ2-5, with TRBD1 matching 8 bases. The ends lost 4 bases at V and 4 bases at J; junction bases unmatched: 2. CDR3 length equals 13 residues. CDR3 amino acids: CASSSGGPETQYF. DNA for the CDR3: TGTGCCAGCAGTTCAGGGGGCCCAGAGACCCAGTACTTC.

This clone appeared once. The rearrangement uses TRBV7-6 and TRBJ2-5; D is unclear. Germline V gene data show CDR1 as SGHVS and CDR2 as FNYEAQ. The ends were cut back, 5 bases at V and 8 bases at J, with 9 bases in the middle. The CDR3 has 11 residues. CDR3 residues: CASSPQRTQYF. CDR3 DNA: TGTGCCAGCAGCCCGCAGCGAACCCAGTACTTC.

There are many counts of this clone. The chain recombines TRBV5-1 with TRBJ2-1, with 7 bases fitting TRBD2. Germline assignment: CDR1 SGHRS and CDR2 YFSETQ. The V and J ends lost 3 bases and 9 bases, in that order; junction bases with no gene match: 9. There are 14 residues in the CDR3. The CDR3 DNA reads as TGCGCCAGCAGCTCGTTCGGGGGGTCCCCTGAGCAGTTCTTC. This gives the protein CASSSFGGSPEQFF.

V is TRBV9 and J is TRBJ2-6; D call uncertain. There are 16 residues in the CDR3. From germline, CDR1 is SGDLS and CDR2 YYNGEE. V lost 7 bases and J 0 bases, leaving 14 bases between the germline ends. CDR3 coding DNA: TGTGCCAGCGGCTTAGGTTCTAACTCTGGGGCCAACGTCCTGACTTTC. This encodes CASGLGSNSGANVLTF. Full variable domain (missing parts from reference TRBV9 and TRBJ2-6): DSGVTQTPKHLITATGQRVTLRCSPRSGDLSVYWYQQSLDQGLQFLIQYYNGEERAKGNILERFSAQQFPDLHSELNLSSLELGDSALYFCASGLGSNSGANVLTFGAGSRLTVL.

For the CDR3, the DNA is TGTGCCAGCAGCCACCCGGGGGCCAAAAACATTCAGTACTTC. Its translation is CASSHPGAKNIQYF. The rearrangement joins TRBV5-4 to TRBJ2-4; D might be TRBD2 (5 bases). Trimming took 4 bases from V and 1 from J, leaving 9 bases between them. The CDR3 runs 14 residues. The V gene's germline CDR1 is SGHNT and CDR2 YYREEE (reference sequence). The variable domain in full, with the rest retrieved from reference TRBV5-4 and TRBJ2-4, is ETGVTQSPTHLIKTRGQQVTLRCSSQSGHNTVSWYQQALGQGPQFIFQYYREEENGRGNFPPRFSGLQFPNYSSELNVNALELDDSALYLCASSHPGAKNIQYFGAGTRLSVL.

The gene calls are TRBV9 and TRBJ2-2; 9 nucleotides line up with TRBD2. J was trimmed by 4 bases and V by 0 bases; bases with no gene match: 4. The CDR3 loop spans 16 amino acids. Germline CDR1 is SGDLS and CDR2 is YYNGEE. The CDR3 sequence: CASSVVTSGGTGELFF. CDR3 in DNA: TGTGCCAGCAGCGTAGTGACTAGCGGTGGCACCGGGGAGCTGTTTTTT.

V and J are TRBV19 and TRBJ2-3; 16 positions agree with TRBD2. The CDR3 runs 18 residues. Germline lookup yields CDR1 LNHDA and CDR2 SQIVND (reference sequence). V shed 4 bases, J shed 0 bases, and the junction held 4 bases outside the gene matches. The CDR3 reads CASSRGLAGGSSTDTQYF. CDR3 bases: TGTGCCAGTAGTAGGGGACTAGCGGGGGGGAGTAGCACAGATACGCAGTATTTT.

V gene TRBV18 combines with J gene TRBJ2-7; 9 bases agree with TRBD2. CDR3 length: 16 amino acids. V gave up 5 bases and J gave up 5 bases; unmatched junction bases: 13. CDR1 and CDR2 (germline): KGHSH, LQKENI. The CDR3 region is CASSASGAGGTNEQYV. The DNA for the CDR3 is TGTGCCAGCTCAGCGTCCGGAGCGGGGGGTACTAACGAGCAGTACGTC.

Regarding this clone: A read error may account for a junction end that differs from germline. The chain employs TRBV7-2 and TRBJ2-1, with 9 nucleotides matching TRBD1. The CDR3 totals 16 residues. Germline V gene data show CDR1 as SGHTA and CDR2 as FQGNSA. This CDR3 reads CASRLGGATGGGEQFF. The CDR3 nucleotides read TGTGCCAGCCGCTTGGGGGGAGCGACAGGGGGAGGTGAGCAGTTCTTC. The complete variable domain, with remaining parts taken from reference TRBV7-2 and TRBJ2-1, reads GAGVSQSPSNKVTEKGKDVELRCDPISGHTALYWYRQSLGQGLEFLIYFQGNSAPDKSGLPSDRFSAERTGGSVSTLTIQRTQQEDSAVYLCASRLGGATGGGEQFFGPGTRLTVL.